This is a list of T cell receptor beta chains from one sample in a study of Graves' ophthalmopathy and Graves' hyperthyroidism. TCRdb reprocessed the multiplex PCR reads with MiXCR, giving one entry per CDR3 protein. Of hundreds of thousands of distinct CDR3 sequences in the sample, roughly 20% were seen once. The sequenced material came from peripheral blood. These receptors were obtained from a woman aged 18-29 years with stable Graves' hyperthyroidism. Both conserved end residues are part of each CDR3.

V	J	CDR3
TRBV30	TRBJ2-7	CAWRRPGEQYF
TRBV6-1	TRBJ1-2	CASSRGPFYGYTF
TRBV12-3/TRBV12-4	TRBJ2-4	CASSSGTGHAKNIQYF
TRBV20-1	TRBJ1-5	CSASGSGDQPQHF
TRBV6-1	TRBJ1-5	CASSPLDRANQPQHF
TRBV27	TRBJ2-5	CASSSGLAAQETQYF
TRBV30	TRBJ2-5	CAWSTQGLAGETQYF
TRBV19	TRBJ1-2	CASSRRDTYGYTF
TRBV11-2	TRBJ1-3	CASSSYGKGSGNTIYF
TRBV11-2	TRBJ2-7	CASSLSGTPFEQYF
TRBV12-3/TRBV12-4	TRBJ1-2	CASSYRDGYTF
TRBV27	TRBJ2-2	CASSFRERGTGELFF
TRBV6-1	TRBJ1-5	CASSEWDPNQPQHF
TRBV10-3	TRBJ1-2	CAISEDRIHTF
TRBV2	TRBJ1-2	CARTGSNYGYTF
TRBV5-1	TRBJ2-7	CASSKENFSGEQYF
TRBV15	TRBJ2-7	CATGTRQGTSYEQYF
TRBV7-2	TRBJ2-7	CASSRQRESYEQYF
TRBV18	TRBJ1-5	CASSPSGDGQPQHF
TRBV27	TRBJ2-7	CASSWGGGGIYEQYF
TRBV11-2	TRBJ1-6	CASSSRGWDTNSPLHF
TRBV5-1	TRBJ1-2	CASSLTGGSGYGYTF
TRBV14	TRBJ2-7	CASSLAMSGYEQYF
TRBV15	TRBJ2-5	CATELGLGLRTQYF